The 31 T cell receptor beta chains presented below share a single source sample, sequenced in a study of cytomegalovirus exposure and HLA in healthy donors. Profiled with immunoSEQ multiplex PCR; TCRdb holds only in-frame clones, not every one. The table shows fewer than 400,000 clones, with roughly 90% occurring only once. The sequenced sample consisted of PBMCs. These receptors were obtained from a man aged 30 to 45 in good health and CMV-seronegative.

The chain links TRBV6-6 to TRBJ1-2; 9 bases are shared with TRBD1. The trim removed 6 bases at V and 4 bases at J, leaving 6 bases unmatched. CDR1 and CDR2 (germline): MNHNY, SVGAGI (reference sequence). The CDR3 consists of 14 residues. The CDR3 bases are TGTGCCAGCAGCCCCCCGACAGGGGGCTATGGCTACACCTTC. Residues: CASSPPTGGYGYTF.

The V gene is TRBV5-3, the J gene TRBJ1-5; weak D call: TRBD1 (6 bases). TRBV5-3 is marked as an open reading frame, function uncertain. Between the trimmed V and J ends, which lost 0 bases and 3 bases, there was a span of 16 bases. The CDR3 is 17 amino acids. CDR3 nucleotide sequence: TGTGCCAGAAGCTTGGACGGTCAGGGGATCGCCAATCAGCCCCAGCATTTT. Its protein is CARSLDGQGIANQPQHF.

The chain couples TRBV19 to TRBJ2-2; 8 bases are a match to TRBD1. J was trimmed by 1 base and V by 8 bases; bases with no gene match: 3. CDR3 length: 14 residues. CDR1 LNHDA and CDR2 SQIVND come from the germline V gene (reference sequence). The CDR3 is CASSDRENTGELFF. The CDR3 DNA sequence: TGTGCCAGTTCGGACAGGGAGAACACCGGGGAGCTGTTTTTT.

This CDR3 is CASSPPSGGAGETQYF. CDR3 nucleotide sequence: TGCGCCAGCAGCCCCCCTAGCGGGGGGGCTGGGGAGACCCAGTACTTC. The chain has TRBV5-1 and TRBJ2-5, with TRBD2 identical over 12 bases. With 4 bases clipped from V and 5 bases from J, the junction kept 9 bases outside the gene matches. Germline CDR1 and CDR2: SGHRS and YFSETQ. The CDR3 is 16 residues long.

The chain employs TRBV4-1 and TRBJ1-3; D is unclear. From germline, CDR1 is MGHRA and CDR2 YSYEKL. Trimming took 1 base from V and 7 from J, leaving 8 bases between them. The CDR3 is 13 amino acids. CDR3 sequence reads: CASSQVAGNTIYF. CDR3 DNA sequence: TGCGCCAGCAGCCAAGTAGCGGGGAACACCATATATTTT.

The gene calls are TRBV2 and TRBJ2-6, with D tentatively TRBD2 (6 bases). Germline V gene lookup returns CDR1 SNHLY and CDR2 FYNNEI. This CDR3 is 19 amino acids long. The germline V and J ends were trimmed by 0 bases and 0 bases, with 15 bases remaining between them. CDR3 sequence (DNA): TGTGCCAGCAGTGAAGCGCGGAGGGTTCCCCTCTCTGGGGCCAACGTCCTGACTTTC. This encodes CASSEARRVPLSGANVLTF.

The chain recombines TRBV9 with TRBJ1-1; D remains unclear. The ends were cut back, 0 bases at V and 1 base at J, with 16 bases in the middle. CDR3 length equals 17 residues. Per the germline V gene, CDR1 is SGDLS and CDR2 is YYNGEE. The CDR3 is CASSVEEFPRENTEAFF. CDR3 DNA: TGTGCCAGCAGCGTAGAGGAATTCCCACGGGAGAACACTGAAGCTTTCTTT.

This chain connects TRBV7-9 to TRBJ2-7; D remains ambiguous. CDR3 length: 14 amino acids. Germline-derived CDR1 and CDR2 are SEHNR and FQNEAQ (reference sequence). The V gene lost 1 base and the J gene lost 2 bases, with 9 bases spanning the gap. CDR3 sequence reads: CASSLGLAAYEQYF. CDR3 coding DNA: TGTGCCAGCAGCTTAGGCCTTGCGGCCTACGAGCAGTACTTC.

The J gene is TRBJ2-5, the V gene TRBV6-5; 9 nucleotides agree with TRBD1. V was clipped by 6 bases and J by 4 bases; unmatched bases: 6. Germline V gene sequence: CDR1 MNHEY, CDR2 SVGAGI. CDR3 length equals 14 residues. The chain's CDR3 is CASRRDRAGETQYF. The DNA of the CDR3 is TGTGCCAGCAGAAGGGACAGGGCAGGAGAGACCCAGTACTTC.

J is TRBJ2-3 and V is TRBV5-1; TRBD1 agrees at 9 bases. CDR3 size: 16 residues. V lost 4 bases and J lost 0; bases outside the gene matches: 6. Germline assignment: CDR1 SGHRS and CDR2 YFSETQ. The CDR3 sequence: CASSPRQGGSTDTQYF. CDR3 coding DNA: TGCGCCAGCAGCCCGCGACAGGGGGGTAGCACAGATACGCAGTATTTT.

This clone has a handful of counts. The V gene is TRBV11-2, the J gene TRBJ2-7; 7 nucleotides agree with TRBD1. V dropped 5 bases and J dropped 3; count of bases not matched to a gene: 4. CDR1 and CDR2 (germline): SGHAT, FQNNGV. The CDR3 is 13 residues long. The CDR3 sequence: CASSPTGYYEQYF. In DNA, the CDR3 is TGTGCCAGCAGCCCGACAGGGTACTACGAGCAGTACTTC.

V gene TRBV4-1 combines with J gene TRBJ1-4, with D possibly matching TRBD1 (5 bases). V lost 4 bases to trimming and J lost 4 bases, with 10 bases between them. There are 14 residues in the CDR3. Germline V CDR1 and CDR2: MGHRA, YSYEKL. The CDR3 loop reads CASSLRTLNEKLFF. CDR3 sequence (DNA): TGCGCCAGCAGCCTCCGGACACTTAATGAAAAACTGTTTTTT.

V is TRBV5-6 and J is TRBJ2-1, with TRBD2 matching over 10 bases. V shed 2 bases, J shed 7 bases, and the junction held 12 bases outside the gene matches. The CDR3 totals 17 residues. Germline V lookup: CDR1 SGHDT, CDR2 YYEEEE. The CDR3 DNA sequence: TGTGCCAGCAGCTTTCTAGCGGGGGACCCCCCTGGGAATGAGCAGTTCTTC. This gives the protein CASSFLAGDPPGNEQFF.

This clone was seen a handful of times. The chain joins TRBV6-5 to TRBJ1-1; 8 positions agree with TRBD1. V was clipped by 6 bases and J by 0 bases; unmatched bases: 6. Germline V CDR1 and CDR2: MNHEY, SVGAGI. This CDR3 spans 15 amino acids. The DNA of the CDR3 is TGTGCCAGCAGCCGACAGGGGATTTTGAACACTGAAGCTTTCTTT. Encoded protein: CASSRQGILNTEAFF.

In DNA, the CDR3 is TGCGCCAGCAGCCTATCCCAATGGGGGCGTGCAACTAATGAAAAACTGTTTTTT. Translated: CASSLSQWGRATNEKLFF. The gene calls are TRBV4-1 and TRBJ1-4; TRBD1 is a possible D gene (6 bases). The CDR3 covers 18 residues. CDR1 and CDR2 (germline): MGHRA, YSYEKL. Trimming left V 4 bases short and J 0 bases short, with 18 bases between.

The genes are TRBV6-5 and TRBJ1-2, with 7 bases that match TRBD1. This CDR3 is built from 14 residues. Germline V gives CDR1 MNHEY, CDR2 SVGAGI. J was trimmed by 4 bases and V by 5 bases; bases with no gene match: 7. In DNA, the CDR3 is TGTGCCAGCAGTCGGGACAGTTTATCCTATGGCTACACCTTC. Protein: CASSRDSLSYGYTF.

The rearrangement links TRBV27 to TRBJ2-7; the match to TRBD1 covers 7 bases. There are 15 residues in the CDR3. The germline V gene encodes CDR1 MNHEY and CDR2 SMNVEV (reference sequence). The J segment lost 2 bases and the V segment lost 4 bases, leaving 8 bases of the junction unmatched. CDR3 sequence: CASSYRDRATYEQYF. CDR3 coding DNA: TGTGCCAGCAGTTACCGGGACAGAGCGACCTACGAGCAGTACTTC.

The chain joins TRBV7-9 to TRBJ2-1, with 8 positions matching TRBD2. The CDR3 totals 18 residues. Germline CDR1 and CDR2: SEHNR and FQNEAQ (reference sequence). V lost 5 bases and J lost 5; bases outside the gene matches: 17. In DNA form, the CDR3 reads TGTGCCAGCAGCCTACCCCGTTCTGGGCGGGGGGACGACAATGAGCAGTTCTTC. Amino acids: CASSLPRSGRGDDNEQFF.

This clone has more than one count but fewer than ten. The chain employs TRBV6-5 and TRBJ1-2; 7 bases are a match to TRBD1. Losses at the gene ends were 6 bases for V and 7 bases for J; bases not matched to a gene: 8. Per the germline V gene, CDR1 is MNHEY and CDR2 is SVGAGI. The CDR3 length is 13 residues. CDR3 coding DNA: TGTGCCAGCAGCTCCAGGGGGGATAGTGGCTACACCTTC. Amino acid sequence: CASSSRGDSGYTF.

The CDR3 nucleotides read TGTGCCAGCAGCCCGCTGACAGGGGACGCCGGGGAGCTGTTTTTT. Residues: CASSPLTGDAGELFF. The chain joins TRBV7-9 to TRBJ2-2; 8 bases map to TRBD1. From germline, CDR1 is SEHNR and CDR2 FQNEAQ (reference sequence). There are 15 residues in the CDR3. V trimming: 5 bases; J trimming: 6 bases; junction bases outside the gene matches: 8.

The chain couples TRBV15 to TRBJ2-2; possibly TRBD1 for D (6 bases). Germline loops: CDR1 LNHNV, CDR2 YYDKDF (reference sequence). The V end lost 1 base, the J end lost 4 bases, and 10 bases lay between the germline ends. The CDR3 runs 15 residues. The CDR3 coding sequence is TGTGCCACCAGCAGAGGACAGGCGACCACCGGGGAGCTGTTTTTT. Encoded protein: CATSRGQATTGELFF.

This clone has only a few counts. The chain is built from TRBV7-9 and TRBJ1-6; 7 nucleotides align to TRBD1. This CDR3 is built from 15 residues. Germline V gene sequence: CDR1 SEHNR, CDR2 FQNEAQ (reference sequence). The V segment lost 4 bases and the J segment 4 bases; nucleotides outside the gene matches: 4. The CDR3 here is CASSSETGYNSPLHF. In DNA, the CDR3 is TGTGCCAGCAGCTCAGAGACAGGGTATAATTCACCCCTCCACTTT. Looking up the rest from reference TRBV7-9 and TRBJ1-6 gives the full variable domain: DTGVSQNPRHKITKRGQNVTFRCDPISEHNRLYWYRQTLGQGPEFLTYFQNEAQLEKSRLLSDRFSAERPKGSFSTLEIQRTEQGDSAMYLCASSSETGYNSPLHFGNGTRLTVT.

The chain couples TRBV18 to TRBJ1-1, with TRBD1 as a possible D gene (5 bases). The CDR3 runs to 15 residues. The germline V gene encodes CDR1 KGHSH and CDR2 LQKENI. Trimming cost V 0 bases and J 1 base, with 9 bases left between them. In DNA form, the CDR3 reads TGTGCCAGCTCACCACCGGGTACAGGGAACACTGAAGCTTTCTTT. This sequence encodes CASSPPGTGNTEAFF.

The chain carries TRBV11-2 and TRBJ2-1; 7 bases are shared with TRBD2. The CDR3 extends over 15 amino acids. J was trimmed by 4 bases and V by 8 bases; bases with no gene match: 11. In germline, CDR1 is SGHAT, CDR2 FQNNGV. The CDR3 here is CASDYAAGEYNEQFF. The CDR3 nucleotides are TGTGCCAGCGACTACGCGGCGGGGGAATACAATGAGCAGTTCTTC.

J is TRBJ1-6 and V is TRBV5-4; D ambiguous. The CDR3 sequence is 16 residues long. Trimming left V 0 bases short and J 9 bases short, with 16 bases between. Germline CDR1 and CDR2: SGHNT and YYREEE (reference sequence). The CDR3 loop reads CASSLAGNSRRSPLHF. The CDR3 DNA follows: TGTGCCAGCAGCTTGGCCGGAAATTCCAGGCGTTCACCCCTCCACTTT.

CDR3 residues: CASSDRGISRTQYF. The CDR3 DNA sequence: TGTGCCAGTAGCGACAGGGGTATTTCCCGGACGCAGTATTTT. This chain links TRBV19 with TRBJ2-3, with TRBD1 matching 8 bases. Germline V CDR1 and CDR2: LNHDA, SQIVND (reference sequence). Trimming took 6 bases from V and 9 from J; bases not matched to a gene: 11. The CDR3 runs to 14 residues.

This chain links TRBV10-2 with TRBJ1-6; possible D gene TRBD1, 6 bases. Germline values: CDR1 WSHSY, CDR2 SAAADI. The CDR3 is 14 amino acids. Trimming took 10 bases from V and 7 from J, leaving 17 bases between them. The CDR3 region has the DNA TGCGCCATCGGAGAGGGGGTCGGAAATTCACCCCTCCACTTT. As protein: CAIGEGVGNSPLHF.

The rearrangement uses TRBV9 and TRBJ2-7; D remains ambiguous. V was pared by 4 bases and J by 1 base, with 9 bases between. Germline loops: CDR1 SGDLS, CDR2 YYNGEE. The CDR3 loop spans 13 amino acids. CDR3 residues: CASSPTSSYEQYF. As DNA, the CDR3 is TGTGCCAGCAGCCCGACATCTTCCTACGAGCAGTACTTC.

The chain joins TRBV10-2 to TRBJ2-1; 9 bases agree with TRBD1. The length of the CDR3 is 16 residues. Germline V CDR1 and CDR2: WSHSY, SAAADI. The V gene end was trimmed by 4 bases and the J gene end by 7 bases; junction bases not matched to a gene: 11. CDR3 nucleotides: TGCGCCAGCAGTGGAGTGGGGGGGACAGGGAGGAATGAGCAGTTCTTC. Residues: CASSGVGGTGRNEQFF.

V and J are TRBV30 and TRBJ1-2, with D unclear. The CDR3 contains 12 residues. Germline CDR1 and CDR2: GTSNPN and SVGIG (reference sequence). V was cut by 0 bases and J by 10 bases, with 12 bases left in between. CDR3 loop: CAWSVPPRAYTF. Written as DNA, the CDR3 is TGTGCCTGGAGTGTCCCACCAAGAGCCTACACCTTC.

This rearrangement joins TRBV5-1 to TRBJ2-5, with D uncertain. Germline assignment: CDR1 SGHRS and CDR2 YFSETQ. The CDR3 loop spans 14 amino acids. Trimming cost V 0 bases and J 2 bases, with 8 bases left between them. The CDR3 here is CASSLGQVQETQYF. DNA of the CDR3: TGCGCCAGCAGCTTGGGACAAGTTCAAGAGACCCAGTACTTC. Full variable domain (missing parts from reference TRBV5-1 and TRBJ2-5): KAGVTQTPRYLIKTRGQQVTLSCSPISGHRSVSWYQQTPGQGLQFLFEYFSETQRNKGNFPGRFSGRQFSNSRSEMNVSTLELGDSALYLCASSLGQVQETQYFGPGTRLLVL.